The following is a TCR beta chain sequence with its context. What this receptor recognizes is not known. Base qualities are not provided; no much larger clone lies one nucleotide away. Genomic DNA was extracted with the Qiagen DNeasy kit from unsorted PBMCs and from negatively selected CD4+ and CD8+ fractions. TCR beta CDR3 regions were amplified by immunoSEQ multiplex PCR using primers annealing to V and J segments. A synthetic immune receptor repertoire was used to minimize amplification bias, and any remaining bias was removed computationally after sequencing. From the authors' description of their analysis: Custom Python scripts were used to quantify repertoire diversity as the Shannon entropy index. The unsorted, CD4+ and CD8+ repertoires were each analyzed separately, with the exception of combined analyses, where CD4+ and CD8+ sequences were merged in silico. Clonal expansion was defined as a frequency increase of at least 2-fold after treatment compared with C1D1, and clones undetected at baseline were assigned a pseudocount of 0.5. Singleton clones were defined as clones with 0 or 1 copy at C1D1, and non-singleton clones were defined as clones with 2 or more copies. Clones expanded in unsorted samples were labelled as CD4+, CD8+ or unknown by matching protein sequences in sorted samples from the same patient. Wilcoxon tests on paired samples were used to test diversity changes from C1D1 to C4D1. Entries here come from immuneACCESS through TCRdb and include only in-frame sequences with V and J called. Some clones fail to appear in such tables; in the studies checked, an unresolved V gene covers under half of the shortfall, and the cause of the remainder is unknown. V and J calls and clone size are as listed in that table; D and trimming were resolved from the DNA. This sample comprises more than 30,000 clones, 77% of them detected only once. The ten largest clonotypes hold about 9.1% of the sample.

This specimen comes from a study of PD-1 blockade in classical Hodgkin lymphoma (dated by TCRdb to about 2020). About the study as a whole: Nivolumab dosing was 3 mg/kg intravenously every 2 weeks, continuing until either disease progression or unacceptable toxicity. To define a peripheral blood immune signature of response to PD-1 blockade in classical Hodgkin lymphoma, the study combined TCR beta sequencing with CyTOF.

The CDR3 runs 13 amino acids, cysteine and phenylalanine included. Only CDR3 DNA is held: 39 bases, read in frame from base 1. V loses 0 bases, J loses 5 bases, and the germline ends lie 8 bases apart. The germline V gene encodes CDR1 SGHDT and CDR2 YYEEEE. Sample time point, as interpreted from the label and publication: cycle 4 day 1 (C4D1), after 6 weeks of nivolumab. Relapse after autologous stem cell transplantation had occurred in all trial patients, and cohorts A, B and C were distinguished by prior brentuximab vedotin exposure. A total of 50 to 70 patients with relapsed/refractory classical Hodgkin lymphoma made up the trial cohort, and each patient's best overall response was complete response, partial response or progressive disease. In the multi-cohort phase II CheckMate 205 trial, trial patients received single-agent nivolumab. An independent review committee assessed best overall response by applying the 2007 International Working Group response criteria. Trial PBMCs were obtained immediately prior to nivolumab initiation (C1D1) and on therapy at cycle 2 day 1 and cycle 4 day 1. Peripheral blood was collected in 8 mL Vacutainer Cell Preparation Tubes, from which PBMCs were isolated by centrifugation and then cryopreserved.

The investigation overall reported the following: Baseline TCR diversity was reported to be lower in newly diagnosed patients than in healthy donors and to be lower still in relapsed/refractory patients. CD4+ but not CD8+ TCR diversity rose significantly by C4D1 (p=0.0027 vs p=0.16), most apparent in complete responders (p=0.02). Trial patients achieving complete response had baseline diversity similar to newly diagnosed patients, whereas partial responders and progressors had significantly lower diversity. The study was limited to a single clinical trial cohort, and causes of repertoire differences, possibly disease activity or prior therapy, remained undefined. Lower diversity was seen in patients whose nivolumab began less than 1 year after ASCT, and these patients were left out of later analyses so that immune reconstitution would not confound the results.

The chain joins TRBV5-6 to TRBJ1-2; the D gene cannot be resolved reliably. This specimen consisted of peripheral blood mononuclear cells (PBMCs), obtained before the fourth cycle of nivolumab. This clonotype was sampled from a human donor with classical Hodgkin lymphoma. The nucleotide sequence is TGTGCCAGCAGCTTGGCTGGGAATTATGGCTACACCTTC. Its coded protein is CASSLAGNYGYTF.